This TCR beta chain is from a study of T cells in localized non-small cell lung cancer. Findings and limits, study-wide: One tumor region alone was sequenced, and heterogeneity therefore remains possible. Elevated blood T cell density was associated with longer overall survival.

A remark on this clone: Its cognate antigen is unknown.

Assay: immunoSEQ multiplex PCR; the TCRdb copy retains only in-frame clones and omits some. The sample lists some 71,000 clones, just under 85% occurring once. J gave up 5 bases and V 3 bases, and 5 bases lay outside the gene matches. Per the germline V gene, CDR1 is MNHNS and CDR2 is SASEGT. This CDR3 comprises 14 residues. Sequencing used peripheral blood, obtained before any cancer treatment. V usage is TRBV6-1 and J usage is TRBJ2-5; 8 nucleotides agree with TRBD1. The clonotype comes from a female donor at least 60 years old with stage I lung adenocarcinoma. DNA of the CDR3: TGTGCCAGCAGTGAGCAGGGGGCAACGGAGACCCAGTACTTC. It codes for CASSEQGATETQYF.